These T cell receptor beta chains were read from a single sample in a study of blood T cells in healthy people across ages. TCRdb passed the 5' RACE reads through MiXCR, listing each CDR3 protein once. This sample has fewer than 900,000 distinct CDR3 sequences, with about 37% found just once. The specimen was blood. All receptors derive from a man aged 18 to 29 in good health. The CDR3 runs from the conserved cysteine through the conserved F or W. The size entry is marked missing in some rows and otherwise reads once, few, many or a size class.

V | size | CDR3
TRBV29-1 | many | CSVDGDIIPSTDTQYF
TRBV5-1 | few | CASSLGSTGITYEQYF
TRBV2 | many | CASIRRRTNEKLFF
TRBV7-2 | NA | CASSLYYGATDTQYF
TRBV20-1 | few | CSARTGLGYYNEQFF
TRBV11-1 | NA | CASSGAQAGNYGYTF
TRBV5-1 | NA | CASRKDSYNEQFF
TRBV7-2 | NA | CASSLSRASSYEQYF
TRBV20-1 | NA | CSAGNLPGGEAFF
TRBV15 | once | CATSRGRNTEAFF
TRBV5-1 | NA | CASSSNKNIQYF
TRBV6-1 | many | CASSERVIGGYTF
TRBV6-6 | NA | CASRTGQGAYEQFF
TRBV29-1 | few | CSARTGSGYTF
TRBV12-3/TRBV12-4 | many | CASSRGTVDTDTQYF
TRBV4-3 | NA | CASSQDLGDYYGYTF
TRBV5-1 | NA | CASRYDRGLEGTQYF
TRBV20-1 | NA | CSARPQRGGRGEQFF
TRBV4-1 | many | CASSQETVLGGSYNEQFF
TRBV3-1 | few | CASSRRQGSSGEETQYF
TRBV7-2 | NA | CASSLVWGGGLAGTQYF
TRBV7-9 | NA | CASKFGPTRTSGGNEQFF
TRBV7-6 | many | CASSLGQIGTGQDTQYF
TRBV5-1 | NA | CASSAKPGPQFF
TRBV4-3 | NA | CASSQDPGTAEGTQYF
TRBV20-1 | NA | CSAPGQGRFGEKLFF